The 17 T cell receptor beta chains presented below share a single source sample, sequenced in a study of metastatic and nonmetastatic thyroid tumors. Thyroid surgery took place with no prior treatment in any patient. MiXCR was used by TCRdb to re-call the PCR reads. The sample carries 15,000 to 20,000 clones, about 33% recorded once. Sequencing was performed on adjacent normal tissue. The source of these receptors is a female donor with papillary thyroid cancer or a benign thyroid nodule (not recorded which). Some clones in this sample may be carry-over from other donors' samples.

V usage is TRBV7-2 and J usage is TRBJ2-7, with D unclear. The germline V gene encodes CDR1 SGHTA and CDR2 FQGNSA. This CDR3 contains 11 residues. V was trimmed by 5 bases and J by 1 base, leaving 3 bases between them. CDR3 sequence reads: CASSISYEQYF. The CDR3 DNA is TGTGCCAGCAGCATTTCCTACGAGCAGTACTTC.

The CDR3: CASSIKGLASNTGELFF. CDR3 nucleotide sequence: TGTGCCAGTAGTATCAAAGGACTAGCCTCGAACACCGGGGAGCTGTTTTTT. This rearrangement joins TRBV19 to TRBJ2-2; TRBD2 agrees at 8 bases. Germline loops: CDR1 LNHDA, CDR2 SQIVND (reference sequence). There are 17 residues in the CDR3. The V gene end was trimmed by 3 bases and the J gene end by 0 bases; junction bases not matched to a gene: 6.

This clone was observed a few times. The V and J genes are TRBV12-3 or TRBV12-4 and TRBJ2-1, with 14 bases fitting TRBD2. V lost 6 bases to trimming and J lost 7 bases; unmatched junction nucleotides: 2. CDR3 length: 14 residues. This chain's CDR3 is CASRTSGRGNEQFF. The CDR3 DNA reads TGTGCCAGCAGGACTAGCGGGAGGGGAAATGAGCAGTTCTTC.

The chain combines TRBV4-3 with TRBJ1-4; 8 bases are shared with TRBD1. The CDR3 spans 18 residues. The V gene's germline CDR1 is LGHNA and CDR2 YSLEER. Trimming took 4 bases from V and 8 from J; bases not matched to a gene: 18. CDR3 sequence reads: CASSLAGTGKRWLEKLFF. In DNA, the CDR3 is TGCGCCAGCAGCCTAGCCGGGACAGGAAAAAGATGGTTAGAAAAACTGTTTTTT.

The V and J genes are TRBV6-5 and TRBJ2-5, with 10 bases matching TRBD2. This CDR3 region has 15 residues. The germline gives CDR1 MNHEY, CDR2 SVGAGI. With 8 bases clipped from V and 4 bases from J, the junction kept 10 bases outside the gene matches. The chain's CDR3 is CASGKSSGGRETQYF. The CDR3 nucleotides read TGTGCCAGCGGCAAATCTAGCGGGGGAAGAGAGACCCAGTACTTC.

This clone has more than one count but fewer than ten. This sequence joins TRBV6-1 and TRBJ2-1; 7 bases align to TRBD1. CDR3 length: 16 amino acids. CDR1 is MNHNS and CDR2 is SASEGT in the germline V gene. V trimming: 6 bases; J trimming: 0 bases; junction bases outside the gene matches: 8. CDR3 in DNA: TGTGCCAGCAGCGTTGGGACAGCGAGCTCCTACAATGAGCAGTTCTTC. As protein: CASSVGTASSYNEQFF.

Sample share makes this clone medium-sized. In DNA, the CDR3 is TGTGCCAGCAGCCCCCTCACCATGAACACTGAAGCTTTCTTT. This encodes CASSPLTMNTEAFF. V gene TRBV5-8 combines with J gene TRBJ1-1; D unresolved. The CDR3 runs 14 residues. V was trimmed by 4 bases and J by 0 bases, leaving 10 bases between them. CDR1 and CDR2 from the germline V gene are SGHTS and YDEGEE. Together with reference TRBV5-8 and TRBJ1-1, the CDR3 gives the full variable domain: EAGVTQSPTHLIKTRGQQATLRCSPISGHTSVYWYQQALGLGLQFLLWYDEGEERNRGNFPPRFSGRQFPNYSSELNVNALELEDSALYLCASSPLTMNTEAFFGQGTRLTVV.

This clone was found many times. The rearrangement uses TRBV15 and TRBJ1-1; 7 nucleotides line up with TRBD1. This CDR3 is built from 17 residues. Germline CDR1 reads LNHNV; CDR2 reads YYDKDF (reference sequence). The J segment lost 6 bases and the V segment lost 5 bases, leaving 18 bases of the junction unmatched. CDR3 protein: CATSGQDSLRLVAEAFF. The CDR3 nucleotides are TGTGCCACCAGCGGACAGGACAGTCTGAGATTAGTCGCTGAAGCTTTCTTT.

The V and J genes are TRBV15 and TRBJ1-2, with D unresolved. With 1 base removed from V and 1 base from J, the gap between germline ends came to 1 base. CDR1 and CDR2 from the germline V gene are LNHNV and YYDKDF (reference sequence). The CDR3 runs 12 residues. The CDR3 reads CATSRVNYGYTF. CDR3 coding DNA: TGTGCCACCAGCAGAGTTAACTATGGCTACACCTTC. The variable domain in full, completed from reference TRBV15 and TRBJ1-2, reads DAMVIQNPRYQVTQFGKPVTLSCSQTLNHNVMYWYQQKSSQAPKLLFHYYDKDFNNEADTPDNFQSRRPNTSFCFLDIRSPGLGDTAMYLCATSRVNYGYTFGSGTRLTVV.

The table lists this clone with a few counts. V and J are TRBV12-3 or TRBV12-4 and TRBJ1-6, with unresolved D. Between the trimmed V and J ends, which lost 6 bases and 7 bases, there was a span of 7 bases. This CDR3 has 12 residues. DNA of the CDR3: TGTGCCAGCAGCCGTCCAAATTCACCCCTCCACTTT. Translated: CASSRPNSPLHF.

V gene TRBV5-1 combines with J gene TRBJ2-7, with a weak D call TRBD1 (5 bases). The V gene's germline CDR1 is SGHRS and CDR2 YFSETQ. The CDR3 has 15 residues. Between the trimmed V and J ends, which lost 5 bases and 6 bases, there was a span of 21 bases. In DNA form, the CDR3 reads TGCGCCAGCAGGGTCCGCCCGCGCTTGGGGCTCGAGCAGTACTTC. Its translation is CASRVRPRLGLEQYF. The full variable domain, its missing parts supplied by reference TRBV5-1 and TRBJ2-7, is KAGVTQTPRYLIKTRGQQVTLSCSPISGHRSVSWYQQTPGQGLQFLFEYFSETQRNKGNFPGRFSGRQFSNSRSEMNVSTLELGDSALYLCASRVRPRLGLEQYFGPGTRLTVT.

There are a few counts of this clone. This chain uses TRBV7-8 with TRBJ2-1; 11 positions match TRBD2. The germline gives CDR1 SGHVS, CDR2 FQNEAQ. The V gene end was trimmed by 5 bases and the J gene end by 15 bases; junction bases not matched to a gene: 18. CDR3 size: 16 residues. Here the CDR3 reads CASSPVPTSGSESSFF. For the CDR3, the DNA is TGTGCCAGCAGCCCAGTCCCCACTAGCGGGAGTGAGTCTTCGTTCTTC.

As to this clone: Mismatch with germline at one junction end may stem from a read error. The V and J genes are TRBV6-2 or TRBV6-3 and TRBJ1-2; D gene ambiguous. This CDR3 spans 13 amino acids. CDR1 and CDR2 from the germline V gene are MNHEY and SVGEGT. The CDR3 DNA reads TGTGCCATCAGTCCCGGAGGTGGCTATGGCTACACCTTC. Amino acid sequence: CAISPGGGYGYTF.

This clone was picked up many times. V gene TRBV5-5 combines with J gene TRBJ2-7; D gene ambiguous. Trimming shortened V by 4 bases and J by 3 bases, and 11 bases separated the two germline ends. The length of the CDR3 is 13 residues. The germline V gene encodes CDR1 SGHKS and CDR2 YYEKEE (reference sequence). Written as DNA, the CDR3 is TGTGCCAGCAGCCCCCCTCCCGGCTACGAGCAGTACTTC. It encodes CASSPPPGYEQYF.

V usage is TRBV6-1 and J usage is TRBJ2-2; the D gene is possibly TRBD1 (6 bases). Trimming stripped 7 bases from V and 5 bases from J, with 11 bases between. Per germline, CDR1 MNHNS and CDR2 SASEGT. The CDR3 consists of 13 residues. The CDR3: CASTPGQTGELFF. CDR3 in DNA: TGTGCCAGCACACCGGGACAAACCGGGGAGCTGTTTTTT.

The chain combines TRBV6-5 with TRBJ2-2; possibly TRBD1 for D (6 bases). CDR3 length equals 15 residues. Germline V gene sequence: CDR1 MNHEY, CDR2 SVGAGI. V gave up 0 bases and J gave up 5 bases, with 10 bases separating them. CDR3 region: CASSYSFTGTGELFF. DNA of the CDR3: TGTGCCAGCAGTTACTCGTTCACAGGGACCGGGGAGCTGTTTTTT.

Judged by abundance, this clone is medium-sized. The rearrangement uses TRBV20-1 and TRBJ1-1; TRBD1 agrees at 7 bases. Germline V CDR1 and CDR2: DFQATT, SNEGSKA (reference sequence). The trim removed 5 bases at V and 2 bases at J, leaving 14 bases unmatched. This CDR3 contains 16 residues. CDR3 sequence: CSAYPPDRVGNTEAFF. In DNA form, the CDR3 reads TGCAGTGCTTACCCCCCTGACAGGGTCGGAAACACTGAAGCTTTCTTT.